This T cell receptor beta chain is from a study of T-cell memory formation after mild COVID-19 (dated by TCRdb to the early 2020s). In terms of the full investigation: TCR sequence clusters from the two donors were largely donor specific. In a couple of donors, T-cell clones that expanded and contracted after mild COVID-19 were tracked by sequencing TCRalpha and TCRbeta repertoires over time. The cohort was made up of two young adult volunteers, one female and one male, who were previously healthy.

The paper as a whole reports these results and caveats: Some responding clones were detected in pre-infection memory, suggesting pre-existing cross-reactive memory T cells joined the SARS-CoV-2 response. SARS-CoV-2 specificity was not confirmed for the second-wave clones peaking on day 37. Contracting CD4+ clones turned up mainly in the CM and EM memory subsets, whereas EMRA was where CD8+ clones were enriched. Only a couple of mild cases were covered in the study, and larger cohorts including severe cases with pre-infection samples were considered necessary. From day 15 to 85, contracting clones showed balanced CD4/CD8 phenotypes, whereas a second wave of clones that expanded from day 15 to 37 leaned towards CD4+.

Ficoll-Paque density gradient centrifugation was used to isolate PBMCs. Instrument used: Illumina NovaSeq 6000. Using 5'RACE with constant-segment primers, TCRalpha and TCRbeta cDNA libraries were constructed, with sample barcodes and unique molecular identifiers added in the process. RNA was extracted from every sample with Trizol reagent. Amplification of the libraries took two PCR steps, and the second step added a second sample barcode plus Illumina TruSeq adapters. Sequencing of libraries was performed on an Illumina NovaSeq with 2 x 150 bp paired-end reads. Turning to the authors' computational methods: Demultiplexing of reads and collapsing into UMI-guided consensus sequences were performed with migec v1.2.7. Using mixcr v2.1.11, UMI consensuses were aligned to TRA and TRB V and J templates and then assembled into clonotypes. A clonotype was counted as expanded or contracted only when both edgeR and NoisET called the clonotype significant, with the noise models trained on biological replicates. For edgeR calls, the cutoffs were a false discovery rate-adjusted p below 0.01 and a log2 fold-change threshold of 1. PCA with hierarchical clustering of max-normalized trajectories of the 1000 most abundant clonotypes was used as exploratory dynamics analysis. The CD4 or CD8 phenotype of responding clones was assigned using the separately sequenced CD4+ and CD8+ repertoires. TCRdb passed the public sequencing reads through fastp at Q25 and MiXCR, retaining productive beta sequences. Identical CDR3 proteins give one entry, which carries the most common genes and DNA. TCRdb's processing, not the authors', yielded these V and J calls. For this sample the table gives 360,000 or so distinct CDR3 sequences, of which around 28% were detected only once. The ten largest clones represent about 13% of the sample.

This clonotype was counted many times. It has no known antigen specificity. Per-base qualities were not stored, and no clone one base away is much larger. A distance of 9 bases separates the germline ends of V and J, which lose 0 bases and 6 bases respectively. From the germline V gene, CDR1 is LGHNA and CDR2 is YSLEER. Taken from cysteine to phenylalanine, the CDR3 has 14 residues. The only DNA kept is the CDR3, 42 bases in frame from the first base. Material: PBMCs or a T cell subset sorted from them (not recorded which). The origin of this receptor is an adult woman who had mild COVID-19 (a few samples of this study predate the infection). The sample titles of this study are shuffled in the database, so cell type and time point are left out; the donor was told from shared clones. The chain links TRBV4-3 with TRBJ2-1; the D gene is possibly TRBD1 or TRBD2, each agreeing over 5 bases. DNA sequence: TGCGCCAGCAGCCAAGAGGGGGACCTCAATGAGCAGTTCTTC. It codes for CASSQEGDLNEQFF.